This T cell receptor beta chain originates from a study of CD8+CD57+ T cells in acquired aplastic anemia. Overall study: Roughly 3.2 ug was the average amount of DNA from sorted CD4+ and CD8+ cells. Broader study findings: Patients and controls had in common 25 to 30 CD8+ CDR3 sequences.

The germline V and J ends were trimmed by 1 base and 3 bases, with 9 bases remaining between them. The CDR3 totals 14 residues. Germline CDR1 and CDR2: SNHLY and FYNNEI. The study profiled TCR beta VDJ and CDR3 using genomic DNA as template. TCRdb fed the reads into MiXCR, producing one record per CDR3 protein. This sample has fewer than 250,000 distinct CDR3 sequences, with 47% found just once. In patients chosen for sequencing, flow cytometry had shown CD8+CD57+ cell expansion. Among the patients, all had severe acquired aplastic anemia. None of the patients had been given any therapy when their blood was sampled. In regard to this clonotype: Its cognate antigen is unknown.

The sequencing sample was made of sorted CD4+, CD8+, or CD8+CD57+ T cells (not recorded which) from PBMCs. The TCR originated in a human donor with aplastic anemia. This chain links TRBV2 with TRBJ1-2; D is perhaps TRBD1 (6 bases). The CDR3 DNA is TGTGCCAGCAGTGAAGTCAGGGGCGACTATGGCTACACCTTC. Translated: CASSEVRGDYGYTF. The full variable domain, its missing parts supplied by reference TRBV2 and TRBJ1-2, is EPEVTQTPSHQVTQMGQEVILRCVPISNHLYFYWYRQILGQKVEFLVSFYNNEISEKSEIFDDQFSVERPDGSNFTLKIRSTKLEDSAMYFCASSEVRGDYGYTFGSGTRLTVV.